This TCR beta chain is from a study of shared clonotypes between healthy human individuals (TCRdb year 2020). Study-level background: The cohort comprised a couple of women and three men aged 18 to 49 years. For each donor, CD4 naive and CD4 memory were each given three plates, CD8 naive was given two plates, and CD8 memory was given one plate. To estimate repertoire size and how much clonotypes are shared between individuals, the study performed deep sequencing of blood TCR repertoires from a few healthy adults. Libraries were prepared and TCR repertoires were sequenced by different laboratories using diverse techniques, in order to increase sequencing depth and limit assay-specific biases. Per donor, leukapheresis produced somewhere between about 0.9 and 9.5 billion PBMCs. The study at large found these results: Sampling was restricted to blood, and TCR repertoires in tissues likely differ from the TCR repertoires found in blood. Sharing across a few donors was observed for about 5% of naive CD4, 3% to 3.5% of naive CD8, around 2.5% of memory CD4, and over 0.3% of memory CD8 clonotypes. Even with the large sequencing depth, rarefaction of the sorted-subset datasets indicated that sequencing was incomplete. Compared with non-shared clonotypes, clonotypes shared by all four sorted-subset donors had higher generation probabilities. Based on pairwise subsampling, the degree of clonotype sharing among donors was expected to be affected by sequencing depth. The genetic and exposure-history diversity represented was limited by the small number of donors. Naive subsets generally had larger estimated clonotype richness than memory subsets did.

The CDR3, from cysteine to phenylalanine, totals 15 residues. Only CDR3 DNA is held: 45 bases, read in frame from base 1. The V and J ends are trimmed by 0 bases and 2 bases, leaving 9 bases between them. The germline V gene encodes CDR1 LGHNA and CDR2 YNFKEQ. A word on this clone: Its antigen specificity is not known. No quality values exist for individual bases; no much larger clone is one base distant.

Donors were healthy HIV-negative adults with no recently reported acute infections or vaccinations. Every donor was a Caucasian adult living in Nashville, Tennessee, USA. CD4+ T cells were enriched by magnetic negative selection; naive cells were then positively selected on CD45RA, and the negative fraction formed the memory subset. Blood was collected by leukapheresis, and PBMCs were isolated by Ficoll-Histopaque density gradient centrifugation and then cryopreserved in liquid nitrogen vapor phase. Purity and quantity of every magnetically sorted T cell population were checked by analytical flow cytometry. Genomic DNA was isolated from each sorted fraction and quantified by UV absorbance on a Nanodrop 2000c. Using the deep immunoSEQ assay, multiplex PCR amplified TCR CDR3 regions from genomic DNA. For each cell subset, the extracted genomic DNA was distributed evenly across all wells of several immunoSEQ 96-well plates, and each plate served as one replicate. For sorted subsets, each replicate PCR was loaded with approximately 190 ng genomic DNA, equivalent to roughly 30,000 T cell genomes. Purified libraries were quantified with a Qubit 3.0 fluorometer, sized on a Bioanalyzer 2100, and re-quantified with the KAPA Library Quantification kit. Every immunoSEQ 96-well plate was sequenced on a separate single-read 150-cycle Illumina NextSeq 550 flow cell. Per the authors' processing: Because only junctional sequences without quality scores were contained in the immunoSEQ output, filtering matching that applied to full-length reads could not be performed. To assign V/J genes and CDR3, sequences were annotated against IMGT germline references using PyIR, a Python wrapper for IgBLAST v1.9. Reads were removed for weak V/J assignments (E-value above 1e-6), missing CDR3, stop codons, out-of-frame junctions, or ambiguous translated residues. V3J clonotypes were defined as sequences sharing the same inferred V gene, J gene, and CDR3 amino acid sequence. Percentage overlap between repertoires was computed as shared unique clonotypes divided by the size of the smaller repertoire. Repertoire richness was assessed with RTK rarefaction, the Chao1 estimator, and Recon v2.1 estimates of unobserved clonotypes. OLGA was used to compute generation probabilities for all TCRbeta clonotypes that the gDNA method yielded from a handful of donors. The immuneACCESS repertoire file appears here via TCRdb, limited to in-frame rearrangements. These files lack a portion of the clones; in checked studies, under half of the deficit traces to unresolved V genes, and the cause of the others is not known. The DNA was the basis for D and trimming; V, J and clone size are from that table. For this sample the table gives about 710,000 clones, of which 72% were detected only once. The top ten clones comprise over 1.5% of the sample.

This TCR came from a woman between 25 and 40 years old in good health. The chain links TRBV4-2 with TRBJ2-3; no D gene can be assigned with confidence. Specimen: memory CD4+ T cells sorted from blood. The cell subset or site label here, explained by the study, means: CD45RA-negative fraction. The sequence in DNA is TGTGCCAGCAGCCAAGAATGGTCGACCACAGATACGCAGTATTTT. The resulting protein is CASSQEWSTTDTQYF.